The text below deals with one T cell receptor beta chain. The antigen is unknown. These data are taken from a study of response to subunit inactivated influenza vaccine. Notes on the study in general: The authors suggested that every seasonal influenza vaccination recruits few new T cells.

TCRdb reprocessed the RT-PCR reads via MiXCR and lists one record per CDR3 protein. The sample contains about 800,000 distinct CDR3 sequences, approximately 21% of which appear only once. The CDR3 sequence is 22 residues long. The ends were cut back, 4 bases at V and 1 base at J, with 32 bases in the middle. Germline assignment: CDR1 KGHDR and CDR2 SFDVKD. The receptor comes from a man aged 50 to 59 who received an inactivated influenza vaccine. The genes are TRBV24-1 and TRBJ2-3; D possibly corresponds to TRBD2 (5 bases). Sequences were derived from PBMCs from blood, sampled around 5 days after vaccination. The CDR3 DNA sequence: TGTGCCACCAGTGACGATGTCGGACCCGGACGGGGATGGGCTGATGGCACAGATACGCAGTATTTT. Translating gives CATSDDVGPGRGWADGTDTQYF.